Listed below are T cell receptor beta chains from one sample, sequenced in a study of CD8+ T cells in alopecia areata. Sequenced by immunoSEQ multiplex PCR; TCRdb stores in-frame clones only, minus some. The top ten clones hold 10% to 15% of a sample with 150,000 to 200,000 clones, roughly 64% of them seen once. Here the sequenced sample was CD8+ T cells sorted from blood, taken at week 24, from a patient treated with tofacitinib. These receptor sequences come from a human donor with alopecia areata. CDR3s include the opening cysteine and the closing phenylalanine or tryptophan. The order of the fields is V gene, CDR3 length, clone size, D gene, J gene, CDR3 protein, CDR3 DNA. The D gene is left open where the match is weak. Clone size is not always given. Where it is, it says once, few, many or a class for expanded clones.

TRBV27	13	-	TRBD1	TRBJ2-5	CATWDRGLETQYF	TGTGCCACCTGGGACAGGGGGTTAGAGACCCAGTACTTC
TRBV12-5	13	-	-	TRBJ1-2	CASGLVAEYGYTF	TGTGCTAGTGGTTTGGTGGCGGAATATGGCTACACCTTC
TRBV29-1	12	-	-	TRBJ1-1	CSVDYANTEAFF	TGCAGCGTTGATTATGCAAACACTGAAGCTTTCTTT
TRBV2	15	-	-	TRBJ2-3	CASNAGTASTDTQYF	TGTGCCAGCAACGCGGGGACAGCTAGCACAGATACGCAGTATTTT
TRBV13	16	once	-	TRBJ1-2	CASSTLGGGQTYGYTF	TGTGCCAGCAGCACCCTAGGCGGCGGACAGACCTATGGCTACACCTTC
TRBV5-6	13	-	-	TRBJ2-7	CASSDGTFYEQYF	TGTGCCAGCAGCGACGGGACATTCTACGAGCAGTACTTC
TRBV5-1	15	-	TRBD2	TRBJ2-3	CASSLELAGEDTQYF	TGCGCCAGCAGCTTGGAGCTAGCGGGGGAGGATACGCAGTATTTT
TRBV30	10	-	-	TRBJ2-3	CAWSRNTQYF	TGTGCCTGGAGTCGGAATACGCAGTATTTT
TRBV10-2	14	-	-	TRBJ2-3	CASSEGGPTDTQYF	TGCGCCAGCAGTGAGGGGGGGCCCACAGATACGCAGTATTTT
TRBV14	15	few	TRBD1	TRBJ2-7	CASSGPGQKDYEQYF	TGTGCCAGCAGCGGACCGGGACAGAAAGACTACGAGCAGTACTTC
TRBV27	12	-	-	TRBJ2-3	CASSKGADTQYF	TGTGCCAGCAGTAAAGGGGCAGATACGCAGTATTTT
TRBV7-9	17	once	-	TRBJ2-2	CASGPLAGQTNTGELFF	TGTGCCAGCGGACCTCTGGCGGGACAAACTAACACCGGGGAGCTGTTTTTT
TRBV6-6	14	-	TRBD1	TRBJ2-7	CASSYSGGTYEQYF	TGTGCCAGCAGTTACTCAGGGGGCACCTACGAGCAGTACTTC
TRBV5-1	15	-	TRBD1	TRBJ1-2	CASSVDRASNYGYTF	TGCGCCAGCAGCGTGGACAGGGCCTCTAACTATGGCTACACCTTC
TRBV4-1	13	few	-	TRBJ2-7	CASSQDLGALQYF	TGCGCCAGCAGCCAAGACCTTGGAGCACTGCAGTACTTC
TRBV7-8	15	few	-	TRBJ2-5	CASSLREGYQETQYF	TGTGCCAGCAGCTTACGGGAAGGGTACCAAGAGACCCAGTACTTC
TRBV25-1	13	few	-	TRBJ1-2	CASSVFTDYGYTF	TGTGCCAGCAGTGTGTTCACGGACTATGGCTACACCTTC
TRBV11-2	15	-	-	TRBJ1-1	CASSLGGPANTEAFF	TGTGCCAGCAGCTTAGGAGGGCCAGCGAACACTGAAGCTTTCTTT
TRBV27	14	-	-	TRBJ2-7	CASSFGQSPGEQYF	TGTGCCAGCAGTTTTGGCCAGTCCCCCGGGGAGCAGTACTTC
TRBV7-3	13	-	-	TRBJ1-5	CASSLTTGAAQHF	TGTGCCAGCAGCTTAACGACGGGGGCAGCCCAGCATTTT
TRBV29-1	13	-	-	TRBJ1-1	CSVRTGSRTEAFF	TGCAGCGTTAGAACAGGGTCTAGGACTGAAGCTTTCTTT
TRBV7-2	15	-	-	TRBJ1-4	CASSSDSSTNEKLFF	TGTGCCAGCAGCTCGGACAGCTCAACTAATGAAAAACTGTTTTTT
TRBV10-3	15	-	TRBD1	TRBJ2-3	CAISLTGARTDTQYF	TGTGCCATCAGTCTGACAGGGGCTCGCACAGATACGCAGTATTTT
TRBV5-6	14	-	-	TRBJ2-7	CASSLGTGTYEQYF	TGTGCCAGCAGCTTGGGGACGGGGACCTACGAGCAGTACTTC
TRBV2	14	-	-	TRBJ1-5	CASSDGQNNQPQHF	TGTGCCAGCAGTGACGGGCAGAACAATCAGCCCCAGCATTTT
TRBV4-1	14	-	-	TRBJ2-7	CASSGPGASYEQYF	TGCGCCAGCAGCGGCCCTGGGGCATCCTACGAGCAGTACTTC
TRBV30	13	-	-	TRBJ2-1	CAWSVGSYNEQFF	TGTGCCTGGAGTGTAGGCAGCTACAATGAGCAGTTCTTC
TRBV30	13	-	TRBD1	TRBJ1-6	CAWAGTGESPLHF	TGTGCCTGGGCCGGGACAGGGGAATCACCCCTCCACTTT
TRBV7-9	14	-	-	TRBJ2-5	CASSLGGAGETQYF	TGTGCCAGCAGCTTAGGTGGAGCCGGAGAGACCCAGTACTTC
TRBV5-6	14	-	-	TRBJ1-2	CASSLATANYGYTF	TGTGCCAGCAGCTTGGCCACGGCTAACTATGGCTACACCTTC
TRBV7-9	14	-	-	TRBJ1-1	CASRGGSSNTEAFF	TGTGCCAGCAGGGGAGGCAGTTCGAACACTGAAGCTTTCTTT
TRBV5-1	14	-	TRBD2	TRBJ2-1	CASSPGGAGNEQFF	TGCGCCAGCAGCCCCGGGGGGGCGGGGAATGAGCAGTTCTTC
TRBV6-5	13	-	-	TRBJ1-5	CASSYSRNQPQHF	TGTGCCAGCAGTTACTCGCGAAATCAGCCCCAGCATTTT
TRBV23-1	17	few	-	TRBJ1-6	CASSQIALFEGYSPLHF	TGCGCCAGCAGTCAAATCGCGCTTTTCGAGGGCTATTCACCCCTCCACTTT
TRBV5-6	15	-	TRBD1	TRBJ2-2	CASSTGTGTTGELFF	TGTGCCAGCAGCACCGGGACAGGGACCACCGGGGAGCTGTTTTTT
TRBV21-1	17	-	-	TRBJ2-2	CASSKGRRRVHGGELFF	TGTGCCAGCAGCAAGGGGCGTCGCCGGGTCCATGGCGGGGAGCTGTTTTTT
TRBV6-5	14	-	-	TRBJ2-5	CASSYWWGQETQYF	TGTGCCAGCAGTTACTGGTGGGGCCAAGAGACCCAGTACTTC
TRBV5-1	16	many	TRBD1	TRBJ1-1	CASSLSGQGENTEAFF	TGCGCCAGCAGCTTGTCCGGACAGGGGGAGAACACTGAAGCTTTCTTT
TRBV4-2	16	few	-	TRBJ1-1	CASSQDSGRMNTEAFF	TGTGCCAGCAGCCAAGACTCGGGACGGATGAACACTGAAGCTTTCTTT
TRBV30	13	-	TRBD1	TRBJ1-2	CAWTMGQGYGYTF	TGTGCCTGGACCATGGGACAGGGCTATGGCTACACCTTC
TRBV2	13	-	TRBD2	TRBJ2-7	CASISGGTYEQYF	TGTGCCAGCATTAGCGGGGGAACCTACGAGCAGTACTTC
TRBV9	11	-	-	TRBJ1-3	CASSLGNTIYF	TGTGCCAGCAGCCTCGGAAACACCATATATTTT
TRBV13	14	-	TRBD1	TRBJ2-1	CASSTDRAYNEQFF	TGTGCCAGCAGCACAGACAGGGCCTACAATGAGCAGTTCTTC
TRBV29-1	12	-	-	TRBJ1-2	CSVEGSGAGYTF	TGCAGCGTTGAAGGGTCGGGAGCTGGCTACACCTTC
TRBV7-8	15	-	-	TRBJ2-3	CASSLVGLRTDTQYF	TGTGCCAGCAGCTTAGTCGGGCTTCGGACAGATACGCAGTATTTT
TRBV13	16	-	TRBD2	TRBJ2-3	CASSSGTSGGTDTQYF	TGTGCCAGCAGCTCCGGGACTAGCGGTGGTACAGATACGCAGTATTTT
TRBV2	16	-	-	TRBJ2-3	CASSQARGGNTDTQYF	TGTGCCAGCAGTCAGGCCAGGGGGGGAAACACAGATACGCAGTATTTT
TRBV30	16	-	TRBD1	TRBJ1-4	CAWSVPAPGQGEKLFF	TGTGCCTGGAGTGTCCCCGCCCCGGGACAGGGAGAAAAACTGTTTTTT
TRBV12-5	13	-	-	TRBJ2-5	CASGLGSQETQYF	TGTGCTAGTGGTTTGGGGTCCCAAGAGACCCAGTACTTC
TRBV9	13	-	-	TRBJ1-2	CASSVGSDYGYTF	TGTGCCAGCAGCGTGGGAAGCGACTATGGCTACACCTTC
TRBV2	14	-	-	TRBJ2-3	CASSERGNPDTQYF	TGTGCCAGCAGTGAAAGGGGGAACCCAGATACGCAGTATTTT
TRBV5-1	13	many	-	TRBJ2-7	CASSPRAWDEQYF	TGCGCCAGCAGCCCCAGGGCTTGGGACGAGCAGTACTTC
TRBV4-1	16	-	-	TRBJ2-3	CASSQEPGDSTDTQYF	TGCGCCAGCAGCCAAGAGCCAGGCGATAGCACAGATACGCAGTATTTT
TRBV5-1	15	-	TRBD1	TRBJ1-1	CASSSGQGLSTEAFF	TGCGCCAGCAGCTCCGGACAGGGTTTGAGCACTGAAGCTTTCTTT
TRBV7-2	15	-	-	TRBJ2-3	CASSRSGGARDTQYF	TGTGCCAGCAGCCGATCTGGGGGGGCCAGAGATACGCAGTATTTT
TRBV4-1	13	-	-	TRBJ2-7	CASSQVKAREQYF	TGCGCCAGCAGCCAAGTAAAAGCCCGCGAGCAGTACTTC
TRBV4-1	12	-	-	TRBJ2-3	CASSFATDTQYF	TGTGCCAGCAGCTTCGCGACAGATACGCAGTATTTT
TRBV15	16	-	-	TRBJ2-7	CATSRDRGPTSYEQYF	TGTGCCACCAGCAGAGATAGGGGCCCCACTTCCTACGAGCAGTACTTC
TRBV15	15	-	-	TRBJ2-7	CATSRVPGPNYEQYF	TGTGCCACCAGCAGAGTCCCGGGTCCCAACTACGAGCAGTACTTC
TRBV4-1	13	-	-	TRBJ2-7	CASSQELPYEQYF	TGCGCCAGCAGCCAAGAGCTCCCGTACGAGCAGTACTTC